This T cell receptor beta chain was obtained from a study of beta chain features in type 1 diabetes. This clone was detected a few times. Its matching antigen is unknown. This CDR3 contains 16 residues. Trimming took off 3 bases at V and 0 bases at J, with 15 bases between the two ends. CDR1 MGHDK and CDR2 SYGVNS come from the germline V gene. Whole-study findings and limits: Diminished insertions and augmented deletions at VDJ junctions characterized type 1 diabetes patients.

Expressed TCRB transcripts were sequenced because the entire RNA isolate underwent reverse transcription. Measured with immunoSEQ multiplex PCR; TCRdb has only the in-frame clones, and not every one. The sample holds around 400,000 clones, about 16% seen once. Sorting produced populations that all topped 98% purity. This chain connects TRBV25-1 to TRBJ2-7, with TRBD1 as a possible D gene (6 bases). The clonotype originates from a woman between 18 and 29 years old in good health. The sequencing sample was made of naive CD4+ T cells from blood. The CDR3 sequence is CASSDYRASISYEQYF. Here the CDR3 DNA reads TGTGCCAGCAGTGACTACAGGGCCTCAATCTCCTACGAGCAGTACTTC.